This TCR beta chain was recorded in a study of blood T cell repertoires in COVID-19. On the study more broadly: COVID-19 samples collected from the United States, Italy and Spain covered acute and convalescent phases.

The method was immunoSEQ multiplex PCR; TCRdb's version includes in-frame clones alone and lacks a portion of them. The data show tens of thousands of clones, with more than 75% seen just once and just over 20% held by the top ten. Germline V gene lookup returns CDR1 SGHRS and CDR2 YFSETQ. Trimming left V 7 bases short and J 5 bases short, with 19 bases between. CDR3 size: 15 residues. The sequenced sample consisted of peripheral blood. This clonotype was sampled from a human donor in a cohort sampled during active COVID-19. This chain joins TRBV5-1 and TRBJ2-1, with D possibly matching TRBD1 (5 bases). In DNA, the CDR3 is TGCGCCAGCCGTAACGGCAGGGCAGCTAACAATGAGCAGTTCTTC. Translating gives CASRNGRAANNEQFF.